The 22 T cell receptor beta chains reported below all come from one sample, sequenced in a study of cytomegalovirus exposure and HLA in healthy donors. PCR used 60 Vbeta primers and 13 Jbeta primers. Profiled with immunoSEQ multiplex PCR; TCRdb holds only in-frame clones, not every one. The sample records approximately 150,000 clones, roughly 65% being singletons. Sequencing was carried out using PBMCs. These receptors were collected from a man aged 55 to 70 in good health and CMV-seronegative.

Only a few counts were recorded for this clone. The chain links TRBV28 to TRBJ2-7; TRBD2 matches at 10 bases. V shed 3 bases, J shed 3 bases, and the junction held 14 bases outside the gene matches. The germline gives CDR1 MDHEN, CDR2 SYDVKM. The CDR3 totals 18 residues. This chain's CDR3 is CASSFDEREGRFLYEQYF. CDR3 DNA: TGTGCCAGCAGTTTTGACGAGCGGGAGGGCCGATTTCTCTACGAGCAGTACTTC.

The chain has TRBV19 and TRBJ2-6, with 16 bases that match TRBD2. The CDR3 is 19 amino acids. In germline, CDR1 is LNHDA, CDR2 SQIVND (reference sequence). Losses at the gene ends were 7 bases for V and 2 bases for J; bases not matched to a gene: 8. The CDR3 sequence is CASTVGLAGGPPGANVLTF. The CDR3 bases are TGTGCCAGTACCGTGGGACTAGCGGGAGGGCCTCCTGGGGCCAACGTCCTGACTTTC.

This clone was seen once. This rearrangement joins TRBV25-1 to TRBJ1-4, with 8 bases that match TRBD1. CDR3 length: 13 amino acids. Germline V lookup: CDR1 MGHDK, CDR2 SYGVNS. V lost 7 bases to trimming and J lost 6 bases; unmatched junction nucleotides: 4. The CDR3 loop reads CASKDRVDEKLFF. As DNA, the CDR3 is TGTGCCAGCAAGGACAGGGTCGATGAAAAACTGTTTTTT.

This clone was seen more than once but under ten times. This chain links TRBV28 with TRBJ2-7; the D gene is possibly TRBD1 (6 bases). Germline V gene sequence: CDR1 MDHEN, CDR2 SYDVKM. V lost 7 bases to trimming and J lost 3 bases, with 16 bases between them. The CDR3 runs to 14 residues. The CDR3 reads CASISAGTLYEQYF. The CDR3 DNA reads TGTGCCAGCATATCGGCCGGGACACTCTACGAGCAGTACTTC.

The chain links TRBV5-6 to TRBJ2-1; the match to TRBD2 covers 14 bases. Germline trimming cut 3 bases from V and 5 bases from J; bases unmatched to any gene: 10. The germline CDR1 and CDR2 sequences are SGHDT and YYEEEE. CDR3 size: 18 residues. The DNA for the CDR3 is TGTGCCAGCAGCTCGGGACTAGCGGGAGATCCAGCACACAATGAGCAGTTCTTC. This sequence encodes CASSSGLAGDPAHNEQFF.

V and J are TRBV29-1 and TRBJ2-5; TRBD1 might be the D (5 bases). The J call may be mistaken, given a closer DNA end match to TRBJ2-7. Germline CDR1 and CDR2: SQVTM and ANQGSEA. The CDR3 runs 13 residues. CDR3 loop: CSVALLGAYEQYF. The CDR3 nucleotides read TGCAGCGTCGCCCTGTTAGGGGCCTACGAGCAGTACTTC.

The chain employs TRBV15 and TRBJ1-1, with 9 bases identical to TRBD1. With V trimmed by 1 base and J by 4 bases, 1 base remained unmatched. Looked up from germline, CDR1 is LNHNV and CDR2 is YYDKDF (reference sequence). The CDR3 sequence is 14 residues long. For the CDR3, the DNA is TGTGCCACCAGCAGAGGGGACAGGGCCACTGAAGCTTTCTTT. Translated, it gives CATSRGDRATEAFF.

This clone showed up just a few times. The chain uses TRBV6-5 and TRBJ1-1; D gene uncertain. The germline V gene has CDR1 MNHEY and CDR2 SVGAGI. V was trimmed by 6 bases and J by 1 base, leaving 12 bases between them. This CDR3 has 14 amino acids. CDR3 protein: CASRETGWNTEAFF. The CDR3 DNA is TGTGCCAGCAGAGAGACCGGGTGGAACACTGAAGCTTTCTTT.

CDR3 DNA: TGTGCCTGGAGTGTACTGGCAGGGAATGGCTACACCTTC. This gives the protein CAWSVLAGNGYTF. The rearrangement links TRBV30 to TRBJ1-2, with D maybe TRBD1 (5 bases). V gave up 0 bases and J gave up 6 bases, with 11 bases separating them. The germline gives CDR1 GTSNPN, CDR2 SVGIG (reference sequence). CDR3 length: 13 amino acids. The variable domain in full, completed from reference TRBV30 and TRBJ1-2, reads SQTIHQWPATLVQPVGSPLSLECTVEGTSNPNLYWYRQAAGRGLQLLFYSVGIGQISSEVPQNLSASRPQDRQFILSSKKLLLSDSGFYLCAWSVLAGNGYTFGSGTRLTVV.

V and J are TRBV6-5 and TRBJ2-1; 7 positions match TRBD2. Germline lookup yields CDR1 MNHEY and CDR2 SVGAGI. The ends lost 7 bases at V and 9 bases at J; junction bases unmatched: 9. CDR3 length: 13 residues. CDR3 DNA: TGTGCCAGCACCTACTCTTCTAGCGGTGAGCAGTTCTTC. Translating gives CASTYSSSGEQFF.

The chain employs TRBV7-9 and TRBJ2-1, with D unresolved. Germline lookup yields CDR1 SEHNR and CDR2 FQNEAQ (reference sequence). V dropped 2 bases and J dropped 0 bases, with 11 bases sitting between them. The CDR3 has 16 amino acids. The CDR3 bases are TGTGCCAGCAGCTTATTTTCACTAAGCTCCTACAATGAGCAGTTCTTC. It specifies CASSLFSLSSYNEQFF.

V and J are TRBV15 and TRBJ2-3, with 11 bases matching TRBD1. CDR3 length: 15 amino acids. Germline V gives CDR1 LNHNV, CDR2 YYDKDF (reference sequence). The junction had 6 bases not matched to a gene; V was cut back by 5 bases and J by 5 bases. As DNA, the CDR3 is TGTGCCACCAGCGCTTGGACAGGGGGCGTAGATACGCAGTATTTT. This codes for CATSAWTGGVDTQYF.

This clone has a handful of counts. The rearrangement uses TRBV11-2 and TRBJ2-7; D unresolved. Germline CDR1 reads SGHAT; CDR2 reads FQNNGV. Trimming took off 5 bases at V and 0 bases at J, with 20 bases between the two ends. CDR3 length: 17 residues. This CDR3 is CASSLVHGGALSYEQYF. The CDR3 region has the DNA TGTGCCAGCAGCCTGGTACATGGCGGAGCCCTCTCCTACGAGCAGTACTTC.

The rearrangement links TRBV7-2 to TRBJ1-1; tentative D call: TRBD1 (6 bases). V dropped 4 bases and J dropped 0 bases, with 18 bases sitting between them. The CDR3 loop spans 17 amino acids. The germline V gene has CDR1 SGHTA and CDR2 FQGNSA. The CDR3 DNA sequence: TGTGCCAGCAGCTCAGGCGGTACAGGGAGTATGAACACTGAAGCTTTCTTT. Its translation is CASSSGGTGSMNTEAFF.

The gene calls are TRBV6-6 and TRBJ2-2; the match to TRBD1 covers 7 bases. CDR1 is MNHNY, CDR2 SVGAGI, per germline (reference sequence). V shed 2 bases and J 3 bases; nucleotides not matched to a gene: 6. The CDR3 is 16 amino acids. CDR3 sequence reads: CASSYTTGRDTGELFF. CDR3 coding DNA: TGTGCCAGCAGTTACACGACAGGGCGGGACACCGGGGAGCTGTTTTTT.

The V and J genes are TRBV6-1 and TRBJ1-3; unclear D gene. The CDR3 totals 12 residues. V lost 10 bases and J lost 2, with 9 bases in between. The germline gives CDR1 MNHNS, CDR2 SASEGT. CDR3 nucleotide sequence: TGTGCCATCGAGGTAACTGGAAACACCATATATTTT. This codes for CAIEVTGNTIYF.

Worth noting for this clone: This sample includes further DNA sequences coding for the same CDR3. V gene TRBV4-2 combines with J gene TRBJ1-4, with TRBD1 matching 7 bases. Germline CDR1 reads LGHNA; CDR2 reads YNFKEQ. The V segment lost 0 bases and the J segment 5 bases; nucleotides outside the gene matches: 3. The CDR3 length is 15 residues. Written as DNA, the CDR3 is TGTGCCAGCAGCCAAGACCCAGGGGGGAATGAAAAACTGTTTTTT. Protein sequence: CASSQDPGGNEKLFF.

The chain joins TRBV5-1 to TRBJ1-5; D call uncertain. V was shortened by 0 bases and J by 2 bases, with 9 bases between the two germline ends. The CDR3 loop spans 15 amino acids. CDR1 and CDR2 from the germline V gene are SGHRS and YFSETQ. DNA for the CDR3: TGCGCCAGCAGCTTGGGAGGAGTTGGCAATCAGCCCCAGCATTTT. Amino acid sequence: CASSLGGVGNQPQHF.

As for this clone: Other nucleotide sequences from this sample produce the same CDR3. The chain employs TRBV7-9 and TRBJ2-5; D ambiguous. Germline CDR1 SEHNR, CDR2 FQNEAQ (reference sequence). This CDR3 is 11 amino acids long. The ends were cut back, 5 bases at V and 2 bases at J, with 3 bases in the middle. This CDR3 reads CASSLQETQYF. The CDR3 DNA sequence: TGTGCCAGCAGCCTTCAAGAGACCCAGTACTTC.

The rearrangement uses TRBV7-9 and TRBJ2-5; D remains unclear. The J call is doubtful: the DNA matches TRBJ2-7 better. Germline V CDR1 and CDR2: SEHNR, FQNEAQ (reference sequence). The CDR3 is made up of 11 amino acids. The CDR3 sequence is CASSLGIEQYF. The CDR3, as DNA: TGTGCCAGCAGCTTAGGTATCGAGCAGTACTTC.

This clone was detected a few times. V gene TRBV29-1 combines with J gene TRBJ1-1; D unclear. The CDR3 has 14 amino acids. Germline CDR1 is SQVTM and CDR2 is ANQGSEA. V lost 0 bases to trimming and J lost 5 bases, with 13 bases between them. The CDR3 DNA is TGCAGCGTTGAAGATCGCCGGAGGAAGACTGAAGCTTTCTTT. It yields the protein CSVEDRRRKTEAFF.

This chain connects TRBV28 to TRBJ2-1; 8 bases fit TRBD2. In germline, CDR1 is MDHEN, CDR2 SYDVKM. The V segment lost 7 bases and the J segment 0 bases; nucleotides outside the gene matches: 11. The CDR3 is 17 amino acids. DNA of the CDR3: TGTGCCAGCACAACTAGCGGACTTCCAAGCTCCTACAATGAGCAGTTCTTC. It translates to CASTTSGLPSSYNEQFF.